Described below is a single TCR beta chain sequence and its context. Its target is not known. The data originate from a study of lymphopenia after photon versus proton radiotherapy. Germline CDR1 is ENHRY and CDR2 is SYGVKD. The V end was cut by 5 bases, the J end by 0 bases, with 13 bases between. The CDR3 has 16 residues. The study's findings and limits: Relative stability marked proton patients; photon patients lost diversity and naive cells.

Sequenced by immunoSEQ multiplex PCR; TCRdb stores in-frame clones only, minus some. The repertoire consists of some 30,000 clones, with approximately 87% occurring once and the leading ten covering about 14%. The specimen comprised peripheral blood, sampled from a patient treated with proton-based radiotherapy. V and J are TRBV10-3 and TRBJ1-4, with D perhaps TRBD1 (6 bases). The TCR comes from a woman aged 70-85 years with pancreatic cancer. The CDR3 protein is CAISPNRDSTNEKLFF. The CDR3 DNA is TGTGCCATCAGTCCTAACAGGGACTCAACTAATGAAAAACTGTTTTTT.